This TCR beta chain derives from a study of blood T cell repertoires in COVID-19. Looking at the study overall: Sites across the United States, Italy and Spain contributed samples from acute and convalescent COVID-19. PBMCs, B-cell-depleted T cells, or T cells provided the cDNA or gDNA that made up the material.

The length of the CDR3 is 13 residues. The germline CDR1 and CDR2 sequences are SEHNR and FQNEAQ (reference sequence). Trimming at V came to 5 bases and at J to 10 bases, leaving 10 bases not matched to a gene. As handled by the study authors: Amplification with reference gene primers provided the estimates of nucleated cell counts. Sequencing used immunoSEQ multiplex PCR; TCRdb keeps in-frame clones, though not all of them. For V, J and clone size, that table is used; D and trimming come from the DNA. The table has over 45,000 clones, 80% to 90% seen once; the top ten hold roughly 7.7%. This chain connects TRBV7-9 to TRBJ1-2; 7 nucleotides match TRBD1. The material sequenced was peripheral blood. The source is a middle-aged man with acute or convalescent COVID-19. The CDR3 region is CASSLGTAETYTF. CDR3 coding DNA: TGTGCCAGCAGCCTCGGGACAGCCGAGACCTACACCTTC.